The 18 T cell receptor beta chains given below trace back to one sample, sequenced in a study of shared clonotypes between healthy human individuals. The method was immunoSEQ multiplex PCR; TCRdb's version includes in-frame clones alone and lacks a portion of them. This sample has around 2.3 million clones, with 90% to 96% found just once. The specimen was naive CD4+ T cells sorted from blood. Subset defined: CD45RA+ positively selected. These receptors were collected from a man aged 18 to 30 in good health.

The chain couples TRBV28 to TRBJ2-2; no reliable D call. CDR3 length equals 14 residues. The germline V and J ends were trimmed by 6 bases and 0 bases, with 8 bases remaining between them. CDR1 is MDHEN and CDR2 is SYDVKM in the germline V gene. CDR3 nucleotides: TGTGCCAGCAGAAATACAGCGAACACCGGGGAGCTGTTTTTT. It encodes CASRNTANTGELFF.

This chain connects TRBV28 to TRBJ1-3, with D possibly matching TRBD1 (6 bases). Germline V gene lookup returns CDR1 MDHEN and CDR2 SYDVKM. CDR3 size: 15 residues. V was pared by 6 bases and J by 0 bases, with 12 bases between. The CDR3 bases are TGTGCCAGCAGAAGACAGGCGTCCTCTGGAAACACCATATATTTT. Protein sequence: CASRRQASSGNTIYF. The variable domain in full, with the rest retrieved from reference TRBV28 and TRBJ1-3, is DVKVTQSSRYLVKRTGEKVFLECVQDMDHENMFWYRQDPGLGLRLIYFSYDVKMKEKGDIPEGYSVSREKKERFSLILESASTNQTSMYLCASRRQASSGNTIYFGEGSWLTVV.

V usage is TRBV6-1 and J usage is TRBJ2-7, with D unresolved. The CDR3 totals 14 residues. Looked up from germline, CDR1 is MNHNS and CDR2 is SASEGT. V was clipped by 4 bases and J by 2 bases, with 12 bases between them. The CDR3 spells CASSGDPGPYEQYF. The CDR3, as DNA: TGTGCCAGCAGTGGAGACCCCGGCCCCTACGAGCAGTACTTC.

The chain links TRBV6-6 to TRBJ1-3; D possibly corresponds to TRBD1 (5 bases). CDR1 and CDR2 (germline): MNHNY, SVGAGI (reference sequence). V was shortened by 8 bases and J by 0 bases, with 14 bases between the two germline ends. The CDR3 consists of 15 residues. The CDR3 DNA follows: TGTGCCAGCGTGGGGCAGGCGAGCTCTGGAAACACCATATATTTT. This translates into CASVGQASSGNTIYF.

The chain carries TRBV2 and TRBJ2-2; D might be TRBD1 or TRBD2, each matching 6 bases. Trimming took off 4 bases at V and 3 bases at J, with 12 bases between the two ends. The CDR3 covers 15 residues. CDR1 is SNHLY, CDR2 FYNNEI, per germline. CDR3 residues: CASSAWGADTGELFF. CDR3 DNA: TGTGCCAGCAGTGCGTGGGGGGCGGACACCGGGGAGCTGTTTTTT.

CDR3 in DNA: TGTGCCAGCAGCCACAGAATCAGGGTTTGGAACTATGGCTACACCTTC. It encodes CASSHRIRVWNYGYTF. The chain links TRBV5-8 to TRBJ1-2, with D perhaps matching TRBD1 (5 bases). Germline-derived CDR1 and CDR2 are SGHTS and YDEGEE. V gave up 4 bases and J gave up 2 bases, with 18 bases separating them. This CDR3 has 16 residues.

The V and J genes are TRBV30 and TRBJ2-7, with 8 bases lining up with TRBD2. With V trimmed by 5 bases and J by 3 bases, 6 bases remained unmatched. Germline lookup yields CDR1 GTSNPN and CDR2 SVGIG (reference sequence). This CDR3 has 13 residues. DNA of the CDR3: TGTGCCTGGGGGGGACTAGTTGGCTACGAGCAGTACTTC. The encoded protein is CAWGGLVGYEQYF.

This chain connects TRBV19 to TRBJ1-2; D gene unclear. This CDR3 has 15 amino acids. CDR1 is LNHDA, CDR2 SQIVND, per germline (reference sequence). With 7 bases removed from V and 8 bases from J, the gap between germline ends came to 23 bases. The CDR3 DNA reads TGTGCCAGTACCCCGCTTAGGGCAGGATCGAGAGGCTACACCTTC. Its translation is CASTPLRAGSRGYTF.

V and J are TRBV7-8 and TRBJ2-1; D may be TRBD1 or TRBD2 (5 bases each). The ends were cut back, 1 base at V and 7 bases at J, with 14 bases in the middle. In germline, CDR1 is SGHVS, CDR2 FQNEAQ. This CDR3 is 15 amino acids long. This CDR3 is CASSLGGGNANEQFF. The DNA of the CDR3 is TGTGCCAGCAGCTTAGGTGGGGGTAACGCTAATGAGCAGTTCTTC.

The chain couples TRBV7-8 to TRBJ1-1; D gene unclear. This CDR3 contains 17 residues. V was cut by 0 bases and J by 4 bases, with 18 bases left in between. CDR1 SGHVS and CDR2 FQNEAQ come from the germline V gene. CDR3 amino acids: CASSLASIQVIRTEAFF. In DNA, the CDR3 is TGTGCCAGCAGCTTAGCGTCCATCCAGGTCATTCGCACTGAAGCTTTCTTT.

As for this clone: This sample also contains other DNA sequences that code for the same CDR3. V usage is TRBV6-5 and J usage is TRBJ1-3; 7 positions match TRBD1. The CDR3 runs to 15 residues. Germline V gene sequence: CDR1 MNHEY, CDR2 SVGAGI. J lost 0 bases, V lost 6 bases, and 5 bases had no gene match. CDR3 sequence (DNA): TGTGCCAGCAGCCGAGGGACAGCCTCTGGAAACACCATATATTTT. It encodes CASSRGTASGNTIYF.

CDR3 amino acids: CASSSNRWTGDYEQYF. The DNA for the CDR3 is TGTGCCAGCAGCTCTAATAGATGGACAGGGGACTACGAGCAGTACTTC. The chain joins TRBV28 to TRBJ2-7; 9 nucleotides match TRBD1. Germline V gene sequence: CDR1 MDHEN, CDR2 SYDVKM. This CDR3 region has 16 residues. The V gene end was trimmed by 6 bases and the J gene end by 3 bases; junction bases not matched to a gene: 12.

The CDR3 bases are TGTGCCAGCAGCTCCCGGACTAGCGGGTCCTCCGGGGAGCTGTTTTTT. Translated, it gives CASSSRTSGSSGELFF. The J gene is TRBJ2-2, the V gene TRBV7-2; TRBD2 agrees at 11 bases. The V gene end was trimmed by 4 bases and the J gene end by 6 bases; junction bases not matched to a gene: 7. CDR1 SGHTA and CDR2 FQGNSA come from the germline V gene. The CDR3 spans 16 residues.

Only one count was recorded for this clone. This specimen includes other DNA sequences encoding the same CDR3. This chain connects TRBV7-9 to TRBJ1-1; D might be TRBD1 (5 bases). With 0 bases removed from V and 3 bases from J, the gap between germline ends came to 8 bases. The CDR3 sequence is 14 residues long. Germline V gene sequence: CDR1 SEHNR, CDR2 FQNEAQ (reference sequence). The CDR3 is CASSLAGADTEAFF. CDR3 bases: TGTGCCAGCAGCTTAGCAGGGGCGGACACTGAAGCTTTCTTT.

This clone was counted a single time. The chain joins TRBV7-2 to TRBJ2-3; TRBD1 might be the D (5 bases). The CDR3 loop spans 14 amino acids. Germline V gene sequence: CDR1 SGHTA, CDR2 FQGNSA. V lost 3 bases to trimming and J lost 2 bases, with 9 bases between them. The CDR3 protein is CASSFDRYTDTQYF. The CDR3, as DNA: TGTGCCAGCAGCTTCGACAGATACACAGATACGCAGTATTTT.

The chain links TRBV20-1 to TRBJ1-2; D gene ambiguous. This CDR3 has 11 residues. V gave up 2 bases and J gave up 7 bases, with 8 bases separating them. From germline, CDR1 is DFQATT and CDR2 SNEGSKA (reference sequence). In nucleotides, the CDR3 is TGCAGTGCTAGACAGGCGGCTGGCTACACCTTC. Encoded protein: CSARQAAGYTF.

V gene TRBV19 combines with J gene TRBJ2-7, with D possibly TRBD1 on 5 matching bases. Germline CDR1 and CDR2: LNHDA and SQIVND (reference sequence). The CDR3 runs to 15 residues. The V gene lost 1 base and the J gene lost 1 base, with 11 bases spanning the gap. In DNA form, the CDR3 reads TGTGCCAGTAGTATAGGTGGGGCGAATTCCTACGAGCAGTACTTC. It encodes CASSIGGANSYEQYF. Variable domain in full (rest from reference TRBV19 and TRBJ2-7): DGGITQSPKYLFRKEGQNVTLSCEQNLNHDAMYWYRQDPGQGLRLIYYSQIVNDFQKGDIAEGYSVSREKKESFPLTVTSAQKNPTAFYLCASSIGGANSYEQYFGPGTRLTVT.

The J gene is TRBJ1-5, the V gene TRBV10-2; D might be TRBD1 (5 bases). Germline V gives CDR1 WSHSY, CDR2 SAAADI. V lost 7 bases, J lost 4 bases, and 11 bases lay in between. The CDR3 runs to 13 residues. The CDR3 reads CASTRDWNQPQHF. DNA for the CDR3: TGCGCCAGCACCAGGGACTGGAATCAGCCCCAGCATTTT.